Following are 15 T cell receptor beta chains from one sample sequenced in a study of beta chain features in type 1 diabetes. These TCRs' antigens remain unknown. Findings and limits, study-wide: People with Type 1 diabetes carried modestly yet significantly shorter TCRB CDR3s in all four CD4+ subsets.

The entirety of the isolated RNA underwent reverse transcription, so expressed TCRB transcripts were sequenced. Profiled with immunoSEQ multiplex PCR; TCRdb holds only in-frame clones, not every one. There are under 200,000 clones in the sample; about a tenth occur only once, and roughly 0.5% lies in the top ten. Sequenced: central memory CD4+ T cells from blood. These receptors all come from a man aged 30 to 39 with type 1 diabetes.

This clone was observed a handful of times. The chain recombines TRBV29-1 with TRBJ1-2; D is unresolved. The CDR3 extends over 13 amino acids. V lost 7 bases and J 1 base, leaving 13 bases between the germline ends. Germline-derived CDR1 and CDR2 are SQVTM and ANQGSEA. The CDR3 sequence: CSAPGGGNYGYTF. In DNA form, the CDR3 reads TGCAGCGCCCCGGGAGGCGGTAACTATGGCTACACCTTC.

The chain couples TRBV7-3 to TRBJ2-3; D gene uncertain. The ends were cut back, 4 bases at V and 5 bases at J, with 10 bases in the middle. The CDR3 contains 13 residues. The germline V gene encodes CDR1 SGHTA and CDR2 FQGTGA. Here the CDR3 DNA reads TGTGCCAGCAGCTACCAGCCGGGAGATACGCAGTATTTT. Its protein product is CASSYQPGDTQYF.

This clone occurred many times. The V gene is TRBV5-1, the J gene TRBJ2-7; D might be TRBD1 (5 bases). This CDR3 has 13 amino acids. Germline V CDR1 and CDR2: SGHRS, YFSETQ. Trimming pared 4 bases from V and 3 bases from J, leaving 11 bases between. CDR3 sequence: CASSPDIYYEQYF. The CDR3 DNA reads TGCGCCAGCAGCCCGGACATTTACTACGAGCAGTACTTC.

The genes are TRBV4-2 and TRBJ2-5, with D tentatively TRBD2 (7 bases). Germline CDR1 and CDR2: LGHNA and YNFKEQ. With 0 bases removed from V and 6 bases from J, the gap between germline ends came to 17 bases. The CDR3 is 16 residues long. The chain's CDR3 is CASSQEVAGASQTQYF. The CDR3 nucleotides are TGTGCCAGCAGCCAAGAGGTTGCGGGGGCCTCCCAGACCCAGTACTTC.

This clone was seen a few times. J is TRBJ2-5 and V is TRBV11-2, with a tentative D call TRBD2 (6 bases). CDR3 length equals 11 residues. Germline CDR1 reads SGHAT; CDR2 reads FQNNGV. V was shortened by 4 bases and J by 12 bases, with 12 bases between the two germline ends. The CDR3, as DNA: TGTGCCAGCAGCTCCCGGGAGAGAGAGTACTTC. It translates to CASSSREREYF. Variable domain in full (rest from reference TRBV11-2 and TRBJ2-5): EAGVAQSPRYKIIEKRQSVAFWCNPISGHATLYWYQQILGQGPKLLIQFQNNGVVDDSQLPKDRFSAERLKGVDSTLKIQPAKLEDSAVYLCASSSREREYFGPGTRLLVL.

In its sample, this clone was seen a few times. This rearrangement joins TRBV28 to TRBJ2-3, with D possibly being TRBD2 (5 bases). The germline CDR1 and CDR2 sequences are MDHEN and SYDVKM. V was cut by 5 bases and J by 8 bases, with 17 bases left in between. The CDR3 consists of 14 residues. The CDR3 DNA follows: TGTGCCAGCAGTCGAGCTGAAACTAGGTCTACGCAGTATTTT. This encodes CASSRAETRSTQYF.

This clone was picked up a small number of times. The chain has TRBV5-1 and TRBJ2-5; D gene ambiguous. The CDR3 is 13 residues long. The V end was cut by 4 bases, the J end by 3 bases, with 10 bases between. Germline-derived CDR1 and CDR2 are SGHRS and YFSETQ. CDR3 in DNA: TGCGCCAGCAGCCTTCCGCCGGAAGAGACCCAGTACTTC. Amino acid sequence: CASSLPPEETQYF.

This clone was counted a few times. The gene calls are TRBV5-1 and TRBJ2-3; 7 bases fit TRBD2. With V trimmed by 1 base and J by 4 bases, 12 bases remained unmatched. CDR1 and CDR2 (germline): SGHRS, YFSETQ. The CDR3 contains 17 residues. Here the CDR3 DNA reads TGCGCCAGCAGCTTGTTGGTAGCGGGCGGGCTGGCAGATACGCAGTATTTT. Protein product: CASSLLVAGGLADTQYF.

This clone was observed a handful of times. This sequence joins TRBV14 and TRBJ2-2; D gene ambiguous. This CDR3 contains 13 residues. Trimming stripped 0 bases from V and 8 bases from J, with 7 bases between. The germline V gene encodes CDR1 SGHDN and CDR2 FVKESK. CDR3 DNA sequence: TGTGCCAGCAGCCAAGATAGAGGAGGGGAGCTGTTTTTT. Protein product: CASSQDRGGELFF. Looking up the rest from reference TRBV14 and TRBJ2-2 gives the full variable domain: EAGVTQFPSHSVIEKGQTVTLRCDPISGHDNLYWYRRVMGKEIKFLLHFVKESKQDESGMPNNRFLAERTGGTYSTLKVQPAELEDSGVYFCASSQDRGGELFFGEGSRLTVL.

This chain joins TRBV6-6 and TRBJ1-1, with no clear D. The germline CDR1 and CDR2 sequences are MNHNY and SVGAGI (reference sequence). V was pared by 4 bases and J by 5 bases, with 2 bases between. The CDR3 length is 10 residues. CDR3 protein: CASSLTEAFF. In DNA form, the CDR3 reads TGTGCCAGCAGTTTAACTGAAGCTTTCTTT.

The V and J genes are TRBV28 and TRBJ2-7; TRBD2 aligns across 8 bases. The length of the CDR3 is 16 residues. J lost 3 bases, V lost 2 bases, and 9 bases had no gene match. The V gene's germline CDR1 is MDHEN and CDR2 SYDVKM. The CDR3 here is CASSLGGSGNFYEQYF. The CDR3 nucleotides are TGTGCCAGCAGTTTAGGGGGTAGCGGGAACTTCTACGAGCAGTACTTC.

This chain links TRBV7-2 with TRBJ1-5; tentative D call: TRBD1 (5 bases). The germline gives CDR1 SGHTA, CDR2 FQGNSA. V dropped 6 bases and J dropped 0 bases, with 9 bases sitting between them. The CDR3 length is 14 residues. In nucleotides, the CDR3 is TGTGCCAGCAGGGCCGGGGGTAGCAATCAGCCCCAGCATTTT. Protein: CASRAGGSNQPQHF.

The chain joins TRBV2 to TRBJ2-7; D is undetermined. The V gene's germline CDR1 is SNHLY and CDR2 FYNNEI. CDR3 length: 14 residues. V was trimmed by 0 bases and J by 7 bases, leaving 13 bases between them. In nucleotides, the CDR3 is TGTGCCAGCAGTGAAGCGGAACCTCCCGGGGAGCAGTACTTC. Translating gives CASSEAEPPGEQYF.

V gene TRBV10-3 combines with J gene TRBJ2-5; D gene ambiguous. The CDR3 covers 11 residues. Trimming took off 10 bases at V and 2 bases at J, with 8 bases between the two ends. Germline V lookup: CDR1 ENHRY, CDR2 SYGVKD. CDR3 bases: TGTGCCACCGCTCGGCAAGAGACCCAGTACTTC. Translated: CATARQETQYF.

This clone appeared a few times. The CDR3 reads CASTLGTLANTGELFF. In DNA form, the CDR3 reads TGCGCCAGCACCCTCGGTACGCTCGCGAACACCGGGGAGCTGTTTTTT. This chain links TRBV5-1 with TRBJ2-2; D is undetermined. With 6 bases removed from V and 0 bases from J, the gap between germline ends came to 15 bases. CDR1 SGHRS and CDR2 YFSETQ come from the germline V gene. CDR3 length equals 16 residues.